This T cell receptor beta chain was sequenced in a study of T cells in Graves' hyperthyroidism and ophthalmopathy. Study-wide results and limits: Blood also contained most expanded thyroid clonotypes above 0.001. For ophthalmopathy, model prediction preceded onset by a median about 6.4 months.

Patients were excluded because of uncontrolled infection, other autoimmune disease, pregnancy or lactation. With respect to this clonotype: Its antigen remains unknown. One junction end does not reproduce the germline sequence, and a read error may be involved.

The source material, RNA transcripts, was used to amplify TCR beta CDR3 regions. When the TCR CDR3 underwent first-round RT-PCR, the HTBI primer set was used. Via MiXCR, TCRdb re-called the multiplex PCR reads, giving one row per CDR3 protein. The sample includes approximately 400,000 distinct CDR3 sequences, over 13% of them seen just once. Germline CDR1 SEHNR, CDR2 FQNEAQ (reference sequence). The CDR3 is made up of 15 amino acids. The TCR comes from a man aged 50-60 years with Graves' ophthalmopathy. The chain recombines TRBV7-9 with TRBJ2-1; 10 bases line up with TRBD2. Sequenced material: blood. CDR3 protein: CASSFGTSGNNEQLF. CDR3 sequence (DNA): TGTGCCAGCAGCTTCGGTACTAGCGGGAACAATGAGCAGCTCTTC.